Each of the 7 T cell receptor beta chains below was sequenced from the same sample in a study of blood T cell repertoires in COVID-19. TCRdb's copy holds only in-frame clones and misses some; the assay was immunoSEQ multiplex PCR. The sample comprises about 280,000 clones, approximately 88% of which are singletons, and 9.4% rests with the top ten. The specimen sequenced was peripheral blood. These TCRs come from a man aged 18 to 29 with active or convalescent COVID-19.

This chain connects TRBV6-5 to TRBJ1-2; 7 nucleotides line up with TRBD1. The CDR3 runs 12 residues. From germline, CDR1 is MNHEY and CDR2 SVGAGI. The V and J ends lost 4 bases and 8 bases, in that order; junction bases with no gene match: 4. The CDR3 loop reads CASSLTGSGYTF. CDR3 sequence (DNA): TGTGCCAGCAGTTTGACAGGGTCCGGCTACACCTTC.

The chain recombines TRBV5-4 with TRBJ1-2, with D unresolved. The CDR3 covers 14 residues. Per germline, CDR1 SGHNT and CDR2 YYREEE (reference sequence). V dropped 5 bases and J dropped 2 bases, with 13 bases sitting between them. CDR3 amino acids: CASRYPGRNYGYTF. CDR3 nucleotide sequence: TGTGCCAGCAGGTACCCCGGTCGGAACTATGGCTACACCTTC.

The chain joins TRBV4-3 to TRBJ1-2, with a weak D call TRBD1 (6 bases). The CDR3 spans 14 residues. V lost 4 bases and J 1 base, leaving 10 bases between the germline ends. Germline values: CDR1 LGHNA, CDR2 YSLEER. As DNA, the CDR3 is TGCGCCAGCAGCCCGGACAGAAGTAACTATGGCTACACCTTC. It yields the protein CASSPDRSNYGYTF.

The J gene is TRBJ1-1, the V gene TRBV7-2; TRBD1 is a possible D gene (6 bases). The CDR3 extends over 18 amino acids. Trimming stripped 5 bases from V and 5 bases from J, with 27 bases between. Germline assignment: CDR1 SGHTA and CDR2 FQGNSA. This CDR3 is CASSRRTVFNLGRTEAFF. CDR3 sequence (DNA): TGTGCCAGCAGCCGTAGGACAGTTTTTAATCTCGGGAGGACTGAAGCTTTCTTT.

V and J are TRBV11-2 and TRBJ2-5; TRBD2 is a possible D gene (7 bases). This CDR3 comprises 14 residues. V lost 5 bases, J lost 5 bases, and 15 bases lay in between. Per germline, CDR1 SGHAT and CDR2 FQNNGV. The CDR3 here is CASSPTGGRETQYF. In nucleotides, the CDR3 is TGTGCCAGCAGCCCCACGGGGGGCCGGGAGACCCAGTACTTC.

This chain joins TRBV5-6 and TRBJ1-1; 7 bases agree with TRBD1. This CDR3 has 12 amino acids. V shed 4 bases and J 6 bases; nucleotides not matched to a gene: 3. Germline V gene data show CDR1 as SGHDT and CDR2 as YYEEEE. The CDR3 sequence: CASSAGTAEAFF. In DNA form, the CDR3 reads TGTGCCAGCAGCGCGGGGACAGCTGAAGCTTTCTTT. Drawing the rest from reference TRBV5-6 and TRBJ1-1, the complete variable domain is DAGVTQSPTHLIKTRGQQVTLRCSPKSGHDTVSWYQQALGQGPQFIFQYYEEEERQRGNFPDRFSGHQFPNYSSELNVNALLLGDSALYLCASSAGTAEAFFGQGTRLTVV.

A single count supports this clone. V usage is TRBV5-1 and J usage is TRBJ2-7; D not resolved. V was clipped by 4 bases and J by 6 bases, with 14 bases between them. Per germline, CDR1 SGHRS and CDR2 YFSETQ. This CDR3 region has 13 residues. DNA for the CDR3: TGCGCCAGCAGCGCGCTTGATCGGAGCGAGCAGTACTTC. As protein: CASSALDRSEQYF. Full variable domain (remainder filled in from reference TRBV5-1 and TRBJ2-7): KAGVTQTPRYLIKTRGQQVTLSCSPISGHRSVSWYQQTPGQGLQFLFEYFSETQRNKGNFPGRFSGRQFSNSRSEMNVSTLELGDSALYLCASSALDRSEQYFGPGTRLTVT.